This TCR beta chain was sequenced in a study of blood T cell repertoires in COVID-19. Background on the study: COVID-19 samples collected from the United States, Italy and Spain covered acute and convalescent phases.

This clone was seen just once. The authors' processing: Amplifying reference gene primers gave estimates of nucleated cell counts. Generated by immunoSEQ multiplex PCR, the TCRdb table keeps only in-frame clones and is missing some. V and J calls and clone size are given by that table; D and trimming were obtained from the DNA. This sample yields some 100,000 clones, of which 90% are seen a single time; around 5.1% belongs to the top ten. Germline CDR1 MNHEY, CDR2 SVGAGI. V lost 4 bases and J lost 2, with 12 bases in between. The CDR3 is made up of 14 amino acids. Sequences were obtained from peripheral blood. This chain uses TRBV6-5 with TRBJ2-7; weak D call: TRBD2 (6 bases). This receptor was obtained from a man aged 50 to 59 with acute or convalescent COVID-19. The CDR3 DNA follows: TGTGCCAGCAGTTGGAGGGTGGGCCCCTACGAGCAGTACTTC. The encoded protein is CASSWRVGPYEQYF.